This T cell receptor beta chain originates from a study of T-cell reconstitution after alpha-beta-depleted transplantation in children. Preparation of the TCRbeta library involved a method that used unique molecular identifiers. Via MiXCR, TCRdb re-called the PCR reads, giving one row per CDR3 protein. This sample yields about 240,000 distinct CDR3 sequences, of which more than 10% are seen a single time; 2% to 3% belongs to the top ten. The receptor comes from a human donor who donated a stem cell graft to a child with acute lymphoblastic leukemia. Material: PBMCs from the stem cell graft donor, obtained from the stem cell graft.

CDR3 sequence reads: CAMSFNGITDTQYF. CDR3 nucleotides: TGTGCCATGAGCTTTAATGGGATCACAGATACGCAGTATTTT. The gene calls are TRBV12-1 and TRBJ2-3. TRBV12-1 is marked as a pseudogene. The CDR3 is 14 amino acids.